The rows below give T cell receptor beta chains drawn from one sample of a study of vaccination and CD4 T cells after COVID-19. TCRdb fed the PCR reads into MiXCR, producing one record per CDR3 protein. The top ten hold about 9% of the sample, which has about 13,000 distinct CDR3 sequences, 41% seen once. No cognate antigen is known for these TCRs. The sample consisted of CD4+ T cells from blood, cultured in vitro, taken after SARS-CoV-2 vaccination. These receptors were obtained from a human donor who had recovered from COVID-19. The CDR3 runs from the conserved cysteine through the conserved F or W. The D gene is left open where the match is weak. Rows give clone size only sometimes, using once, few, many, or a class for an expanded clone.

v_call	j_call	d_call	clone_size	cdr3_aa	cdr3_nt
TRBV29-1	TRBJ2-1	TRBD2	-	CSVDVAGGPYNEQFF	TGCAGCGTTGATGTGGCGGGAGGCCCCTACAATGAGCAGTTCTTC
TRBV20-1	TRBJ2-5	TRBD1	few	CSATPTDRGFGETQYF	TGCAGTGCTACCCCGACGGACAGGGGGTTTGGAGAGACCCAGTACTTC
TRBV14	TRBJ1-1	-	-	CASSQDLGRYTEAFF	TGTGCCAGCAGCCAAGATCTGGGACGGTACACTGAAGCTTTCTTT
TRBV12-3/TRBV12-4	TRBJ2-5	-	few	CASSLGETQYF	TGTGCCAGCAGCCTGGGGGAGACCCAGTACTTC
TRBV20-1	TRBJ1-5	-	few	CSASGPDQPQHF	TGCAGTGCTAGCGGCCCGGATCAGCCCCAGCATTTT
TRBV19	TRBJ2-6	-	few	CASSMLPPGANVLTF	TGTGCCAGTAGTATGCTTCCCCCGGGGGCCAACGTCCTGACTTTC
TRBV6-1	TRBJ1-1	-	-	CASRLVENTEAFF	TGTGCCAGCAGATTAGTGGAGAACACTGAAGCTTTCTTT
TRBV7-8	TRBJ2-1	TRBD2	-	CASSEGTSGDNEQFF	TGTGCCAGCAGCGAAGGGACTAGCGGGGACAATGAGCAGTTCTTC
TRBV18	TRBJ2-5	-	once	CASSPGAGVQETQYF	TGTGCCAGCTCCCCCGGGGCAGGGGTACAAGAGACCCAGTACTTC
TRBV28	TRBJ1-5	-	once	CASREGRGGNQPQHF	TGTGCCAGCAGGGAGGGTCGAGGGGGCAATCAGCCCCAGCATTTT
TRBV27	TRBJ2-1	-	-	CASSRTLSEQFF	TGTGCCAGCAGTCGGACCTTGAGTGAGCAGTTCTTC
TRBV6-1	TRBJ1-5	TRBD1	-	CASSKGQGVSQPQHF	TGTGCCAGCAGCAAGGGACAGGGGGTATCTCAGCCCCAGCATTTT
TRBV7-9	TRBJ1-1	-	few	CASSLERGEAFF	TGTGCCAGCAGCTTAGAGCGGGGTGAAGCTTTCTTT
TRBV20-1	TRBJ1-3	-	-	CSAWAQAFSGNTIYF	TGCAGTGCTTGGGCACAGGCCTTCTCTGGAAACACCATATATTTT
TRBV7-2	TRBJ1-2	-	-	CASSFSEEGGGCTF	TGTGCCAGCAGCTTTAGTGAAGAGGGAGGAGGCTGCACCTTC
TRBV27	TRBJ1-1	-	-	CASRLTRNTEAFF	TGTGCCAGCAGGCTAACGAGGAACACTGAAGCTTTCTTT
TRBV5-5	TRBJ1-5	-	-	CASSLAAGREGPQHF	TGTGCCAGCAGCTTGGCAGCAGGGCGGGAGGGGCCCCAGCATTTT
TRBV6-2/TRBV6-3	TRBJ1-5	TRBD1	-	CASRRTGTDNQPQHF	TGTGCCAGCAGACGCACCGGGACAGATAATCAGCCCCAGCATTTT
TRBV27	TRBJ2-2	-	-	CASSLTGTGELFF	TGTGCCAGCAGTTTAACAGGGACCGGGGAGCTGTTTTTT
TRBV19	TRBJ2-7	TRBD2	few	CASSPGGGPYEQYF	TGTGCCAGTAGCCCCGGGGGGGGTCCCTACGAGCAGTACTTC
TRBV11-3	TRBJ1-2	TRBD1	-	CASSSSGTGPYGYTF	TGTGCCAGCAGCTCCTCAGGGACAGGTCCTTATGGCTACACCTTC
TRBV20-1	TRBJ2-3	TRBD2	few	CSARVSGRGGTDTQYF	TGCAGTGCTAGAGTCAGCGGGAGGGGGGGCACAGATACGCAGTATTTT
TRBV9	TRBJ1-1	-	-	CASSVEGIMNTEAFF	TGTGCCAGCAGCGTAGAGGGGATAATGAACACTGAAGCTTTCTTT
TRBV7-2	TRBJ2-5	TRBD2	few	CASSLSWGGRGRSETQYF	TGTGCCAGCAGCTTATCTTGGGGTGGGCGCGGGAGGTCGGAGACCCAGTACTTC
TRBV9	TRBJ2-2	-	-	CASSVEGGATNTGELFF	TGTGCCAGCAGCGTAGAGGGTGGGGCTACGAACACCGGGGAGCTGTTTTTT
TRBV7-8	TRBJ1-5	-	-	CASSAQQGRGNQPQHF	TGTGCCAGCAGCGCTCAGCAGGGACGGGGCAATCAGCCCCAGCATTTT
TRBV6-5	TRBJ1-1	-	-	CASSYSSFRNTEAFF	TGTGCCAGCAGTTACTCGTCATTTCGGAACACTGAAGCTTTCTTT
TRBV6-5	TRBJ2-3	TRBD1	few	CASSYPRDREASDTQYF	TGTGCCAGCAGTTACCCCCGGGACAGGGAAGCATCAGATACGCAGTATTTT